A selection of T cell receptor beta chains follows, all from one sample in a study of blood T cell repertoires in COVID-19. Assay used: immunoSEQ multiplex PCR; TCRdb lists only in-frame clones, some missing. The sample contains tens of thousands of clones, 80% of which appear only once. The sequencing input was peripheral blood. All receptors derive from a woman in her seventies with acute or convalescent COVID-19. The CDR3 runs from the conserved cysteine through the conserved F or W. A D gene is named only where the DNA matches it firmly. The size of a clone is reported for some rows only, either as once, few or many, or as a class for expanded clones.

j_call d_call v_call clone_size cdr3_nt cdr3_aa
TRBJ1-2 . TRBV3-1/TRBV3-2 . TGTGCCAGCAGCCAATTGGGGCTGCGTGGCTACACCTTC CASSQLGLRGYTF
TRBJ1-2 . TRBV15 . TGTGCCACCTCGCGGGAAGACTATGGCTACACCTTC CATSREDYGYTF
TRBJ1-3 . TRBV14 . TGTGCCAGCAGCCAAGTTCCCGCAGGCTCTTACTCTGGAAACACCATATATTTT CASSQVPAGSYSGNTIYF
TRBJ1-1 . TRBV28 . TGTGCCAGCAGTTTCAGGGGGAACACTGAAGCTTTCTTT CASSFRGNTEAFF
TRBJ1-5 TRBD1 TRBV6-2/TRBV6-3 . TGTGCCAGCAGTCTAGGCCGGGACAGGGGACAGCCCCAGCATTTT CASSLGRDRGQPQHF
TRBJ2-5 TRBD1 TRBV19 . TGTGCCAGTAGTGGGCCGGGACAGGGGAAAGAGACCCAGTACTTC CASSGPGQGKETQYF
TRBJ2-1 . TRBV13 . TGTGCCAGCAGCTTAGAAACGGGAACCGAGCAGTTCTTC CASSLETGTEQFF
TRBJ2-2 . TRBV4-2 . TGTGCCAGCAGCCAAGATCTTGTCAAAAACTCGAACACCGGGGAGCTGTTTTTT CASSQDLVKNSNTGELFF
TRBJ1-2 TRBD1 TRBV5-1 . TGCGCCAGCAGCGAAACACAGGGGGGAGGCTATGGCTACACCTTC CASSETQGGGYGYTF
TRBJ2-3 TRBD2 TRBV10-3 . TGTGCCATCGGTAAAACAGGGTCAATCGCGGGGGGGCTCACAGATACGCAGTATTTT CAIGKTGSIAGGLTDTQYF
TRBJ1-2 . TRBV19 . TGTGCCAGTAGTATTTGGGCAGTCAACTATGGCTACACCTTC CASSIWAVNYGYTF
TRBJ1-3 . TRBV11-3 . TGTGCCAGCAGCTTAGGAGAACAGGCTGGAAACACCATATATTTT CASSLGEQAGNTIYF
TRBJ2-3 . TRBV5-1 once TGCGCCAGCAGCTACGACGGAGGTACGCAGTATTTT CASSYDGGTQYF
TRBJ1-5 . TRBV10-3 . TGTGCCATCAGTTCCGGGACACCGAGCAATCAGCCCCAGCATTTT CAISSGTPSNQPQHF
TRBJ2-5 . TRBV4-2 . TGTGCCAGCAGCCAAGACTCGCGGGAGACCCAGTACTTC CASSQDSRETQYF
TRBJ2-7 TRBD2 TRBV6-5 . TGTGCCAGCAGGGGGACTAGCGGGACCTACGAGCAGTACTTC CASRGTSGTYEQYF
TRBJ1-2 . TRBV2 . TGTGCCAGCAGCCTACAGGGTCTCAACTATGGCTACACCTTC CASSLQGLNYGYTF
TRBJ1-2 . TRBV11-3 few TGTGCCAGCAGCTTATGGGGGGAGGTCTATGGCTACACCTTC CASSLWGEVYGYTF
TRBJ2-3 TRBD2 TRBV6-5 . TGTGCCATCAAGCGGGGGGGCAGAGATACGCAGTATTTT CAIKRGGRDTQYF
TRBJ2-1 . TRBV6-2/TRBV6-3 . TGTGCCAGCAGTGCTACTTCCCAAGTTAGCTATGAGCAGTTCTTC CASSATSQVSYEQFF
TRBJ1-1 . TRBV5-1 . TGCGCCAGCAGCCCGCCCGGGGGGAGGAACACTGAAGCTTTCTTT CASSPPGGRNTEAFF
TRBJ2-5 TRBD2 TRBV25-1 few TGTGCCAGCACACTTGGAGCGGGGTGGGAGACCCAGTACTTC CASTLGAGWETQYF
TRBJ1-2 . TRBV19 few TGTGCCAGTAGTATCTTTGGGGGGGACTATGGCTACACCTTC CASSIFGGDYGYTF
TRBJ1-5 TRBD1 TRBV27 few TGTGCCAGCAGTTTACAGGGGGCCGTAAGCAATCAGCCCCAGCATTTT CASSLQGAVSNQPQHF
TRBJ1-1 . TRBV19 once TGTGCCAGTAGTTCCACCGGGGGGGGCCCCTCGAACACTGAAGCTTTCTTT CASSSTGGGPSNTEAFF
TRBJ1-4 . TRBV12-3/TRBV12-4 . TGTGCCAGCAGTCCTGGGGAGGGAGGGAAACTGTTTTTT CASSPGEGGKLFF
TRBJ2-1 TRBD1 TRBV27 . TGTGCCAGCAGTTTAGCTAACAGGGGAGTCCGGTTCTTC CASSLANRGVRFF
TRBJ2-1 . TRBV6-2/TRBV6-3 . TGTGCCAGCAGTTACGATTGGCGGGGAGTAAATGAGCAGTTCTTC CASSYDWRGVNEQFF
TRBJ1-5 . TRBV24-1 . TGTGCCACCAGTGGGGGGACTGTACAAGCCCAGCATTTT CATSGGTVQAQHF
TRBJ1-1 TRBD1 TRBV6-5 . TGTGCCAGCAGTCCTCAGGGACAGGACACTGAAGCTTTCTTT CASSPQGQDTEAFF
TRBJ1-4 . TRBV19 . TGTGCCAGTAGTATCCGTAAACTCGACAGGCTAGGTGAAAAACTGTTTTTT CASSIRKLDRLGEKLFF
TRBJ1-2 . TRBV29-1 . TGCAGCGTTGTGTCCGGGGAGGTACACTATGGCTACACCTTC CSVVSGEVHYGYTF
TRBJ1-2 TRBD1 TRBV6-4 . TGTGCCAGCAGTGACTCACGGTTTGGACAGGGTAAAGGCTACACCTTC CASSDSRFGQGKGYTF
TRBJ2-7 TRBD1 TRBV29-1 . TGCAGCGTTGAAGACCCGACTAATACAGGGACAGGCGAGCAGTACTTC CSVEDPTNTGTGEQYF
TRBJ1-1 . TRBV5-1 . TGCGCCAGCAGCCAGTTTGACACTGAAGCTTTCTTT CASSQFDTEAFF
TRBJ1-2 TRBD1 TRBV27 once TGTGCCAGCAGTTTATCTCGGGACAGCAACTATGGCTACACCTTC CASSLSRDSNYGYTF
TRBJ1-2 . TRBV9 . TGTGCCAGCAGCGCCGGTAACCCGGGGGGCTATGGCTACACCTTC CASSAGNPGGYGYTF
TRBJ2-5 TRBD1 TRBV24-1 . TGTGCCACCAGTGGTAAGACAGGGAGCGAGACCCAGTACTTC CATSGKTGSETQYF
TRBJ1-5 TRBD1 TRBV24-1 . TGTGCCACCAGTGCGACAGGGTTTGGCAATCAGCCCCAGCATTTT CATSATGFGNQPQHF
TRBJ2-1 TRBD2 TRBV29-1 . TGCAGCGTCGACTCAGAGACTAGCCGAACCCCCAATGAGCAGTTCTTC CSVDSETSRTPNEQFF
TRBJ1-1 . TRBV5-1 . TGCGCCAGCAGCTTGGTCGTCGCCGGGGGGAACACTGAAGCTTTCTTT CASSLVVAGGNTEAFF
TRBJ2-1 . TRBV7-9 . TGTGCCAGCAGCTACAGGGAGTGGGGGACATACAATGAGCAGTTCTTC CASSYREWGTYNEQFF
TRBJ2-5 . TRBV7-7 . TGTGCTAGCAGCCTCAGACTACAAGAGACCCAGTACTTC CASSLRLQETQYF
TRBJ2-2 TRBD1 TRBV7-7 few TGTGCTAGCAGCCCCCGGACAGGGGCGAACACCGGGGAGCTGTTTTTT CASSPRTGANTGELFF
TRBJ1-2 . TRBV5-6 . TGTGCCAGCAGCTTGCCAACGACAGTTTATGGCTACACCTTC CASSLPTTVYGYTF
TRBJ2-7 . TRBV23-1 . TGCGCCAGCAGTCAATCGGGGCAGGACCGCTACGAGCAGTACTTC CASSQSGQDRYEQYF
TRBJ1-1 . TRBV18 . TGTGCCAGCTCACCGGGTCTTGGGCAGGGCAGCACTGAAGCTTTCTTT CASSPGLGQGSTEAFF
TRBJ1-1 . TRBV19 few TGTGCCAGTAGCGATCCCGGGAGGACCAACACTGAAGCTTTCTTT CASSDPGRTNTEAFF
TRBJ2-4 . TRBV7-6 . TGTGCCAGCAGCTTCCTCTCGGGGGACTTAGCCAAAAACATTCAGTACTTC CASSFLSGDLAKNIQYF